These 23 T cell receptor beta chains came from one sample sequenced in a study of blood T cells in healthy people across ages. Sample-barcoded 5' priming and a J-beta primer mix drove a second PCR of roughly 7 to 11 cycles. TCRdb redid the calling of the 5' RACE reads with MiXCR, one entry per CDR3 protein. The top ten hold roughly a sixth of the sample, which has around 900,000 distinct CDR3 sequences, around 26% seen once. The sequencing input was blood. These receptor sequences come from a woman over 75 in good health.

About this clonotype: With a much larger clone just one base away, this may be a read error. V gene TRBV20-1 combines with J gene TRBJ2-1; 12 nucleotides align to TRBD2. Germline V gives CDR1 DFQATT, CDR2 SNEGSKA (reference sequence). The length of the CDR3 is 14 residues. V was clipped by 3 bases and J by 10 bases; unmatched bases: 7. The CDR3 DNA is TGCAGTGCTAGTTCTAGCGGGGGGGCCCGGGAGCAGTTCTTC. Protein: CSASSSGGAREQFF.

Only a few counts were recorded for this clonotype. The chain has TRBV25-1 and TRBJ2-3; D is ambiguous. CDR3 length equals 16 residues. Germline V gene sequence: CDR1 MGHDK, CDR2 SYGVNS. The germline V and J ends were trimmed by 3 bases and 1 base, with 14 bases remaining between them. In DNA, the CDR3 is TGTGCCAGCAGTGAGAAGTCTGCGGTTGGCACAGATACGCAGTATTTT. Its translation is CASSEKSAVGTDTQYF.

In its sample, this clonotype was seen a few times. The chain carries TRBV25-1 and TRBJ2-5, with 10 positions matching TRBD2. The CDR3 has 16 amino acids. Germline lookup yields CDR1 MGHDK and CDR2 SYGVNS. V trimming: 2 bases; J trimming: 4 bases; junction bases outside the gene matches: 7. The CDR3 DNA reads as TGTGCCAGCAGTGAAGGGAGCGGGGGGGCCGGAGAGACCCAGTACTTC. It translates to CASSEGSGGAGETQYF. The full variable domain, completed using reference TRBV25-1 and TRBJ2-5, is EADIYQTPRYLVIGTGKKITLECSQTMGHDKMYWYQQDPGMELHLIHYSYGVNSTEKGDLSSESTVSRIRTEHFPLTLESARPSHTSQYLCASSEGSGGAGETQYFGPGTRLLVL.

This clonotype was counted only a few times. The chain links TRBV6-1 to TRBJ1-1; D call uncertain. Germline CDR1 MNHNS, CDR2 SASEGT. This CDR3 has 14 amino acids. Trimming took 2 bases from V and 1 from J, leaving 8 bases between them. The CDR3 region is CASSELLPNTEAFF. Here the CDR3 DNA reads TGTGCCAGCAGTGAACTCCTACCGAACACTGAAGCTTTCTTT.

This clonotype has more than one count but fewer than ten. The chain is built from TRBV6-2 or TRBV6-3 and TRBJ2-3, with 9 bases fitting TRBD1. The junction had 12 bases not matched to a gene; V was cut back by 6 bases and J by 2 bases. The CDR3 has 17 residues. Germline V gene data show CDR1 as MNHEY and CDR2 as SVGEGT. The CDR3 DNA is TGTGCCAGCAGACCCATTACAGGGGGCTGGACCACAGATACGCAGTATTTT. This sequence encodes CASRPITGGWTTDTQYF.

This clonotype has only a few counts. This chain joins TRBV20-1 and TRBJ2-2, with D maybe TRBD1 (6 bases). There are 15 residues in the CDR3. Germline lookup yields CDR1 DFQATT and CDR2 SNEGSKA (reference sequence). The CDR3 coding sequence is TGCAGCGCCCAACAGGGACGCCAAAGAACCGGGGAGCTGTTTTTT. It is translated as CSAQQGRQRTGELFF.

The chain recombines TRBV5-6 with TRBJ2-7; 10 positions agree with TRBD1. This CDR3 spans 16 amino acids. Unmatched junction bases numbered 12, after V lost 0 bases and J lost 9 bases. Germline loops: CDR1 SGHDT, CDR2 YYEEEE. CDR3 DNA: TGTGCCAGCAGCTTGGCCGGGACAGGGGCTGTCTTGGGGCAGTACTTC. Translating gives CASSLAGTGAVLGQYF.

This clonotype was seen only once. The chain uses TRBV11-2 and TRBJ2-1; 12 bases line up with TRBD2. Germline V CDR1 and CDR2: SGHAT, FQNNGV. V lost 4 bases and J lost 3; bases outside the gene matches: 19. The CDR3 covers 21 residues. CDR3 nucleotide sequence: TGTGCCAGCAGCTCCGGACTAGCGGGGTCTTGGAGCTCTTTGTTCTACAATGAGCAGTTCTTC. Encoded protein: CASSSGLAGSWSSLFYNEQFF.

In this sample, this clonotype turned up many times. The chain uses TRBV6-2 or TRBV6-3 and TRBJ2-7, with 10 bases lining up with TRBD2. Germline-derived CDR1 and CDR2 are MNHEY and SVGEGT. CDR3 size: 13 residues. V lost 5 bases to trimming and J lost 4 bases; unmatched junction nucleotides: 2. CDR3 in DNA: TGTGCCAGCAGTGGACTAGCGGCGTACGAGCAGTACTTC. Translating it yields CASSGLAAYEQYF.

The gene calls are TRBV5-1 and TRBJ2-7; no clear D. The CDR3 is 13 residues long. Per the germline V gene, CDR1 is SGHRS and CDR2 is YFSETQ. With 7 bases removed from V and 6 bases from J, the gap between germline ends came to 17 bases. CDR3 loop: CASGFSIGFEQYF. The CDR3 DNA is TGCGCCAGCGGATTCTCAATAGGGTTCGAGCAGTACTTC.

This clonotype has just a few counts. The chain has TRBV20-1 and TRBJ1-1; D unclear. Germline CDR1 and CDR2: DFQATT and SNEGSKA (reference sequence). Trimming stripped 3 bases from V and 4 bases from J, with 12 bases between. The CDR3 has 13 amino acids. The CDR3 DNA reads TGCAGTGCTAGGTTGGACTCTTCCACTGAAGCTTTCTTT. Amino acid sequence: CSARLDSSTEAFF.

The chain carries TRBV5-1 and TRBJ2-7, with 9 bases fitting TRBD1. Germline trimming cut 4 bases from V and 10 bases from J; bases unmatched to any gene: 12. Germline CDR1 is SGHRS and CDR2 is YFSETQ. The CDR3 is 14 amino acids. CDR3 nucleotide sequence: TGCGCCAGCAGCCCGGGACAGGGCCAAGAGGCCCAGTACTTC. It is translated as CASSPGQGQEAQYF.

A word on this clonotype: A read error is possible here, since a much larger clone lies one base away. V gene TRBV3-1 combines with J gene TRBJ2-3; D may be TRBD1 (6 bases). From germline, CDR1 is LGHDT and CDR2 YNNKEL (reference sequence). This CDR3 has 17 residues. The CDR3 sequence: CASSQPLDSWGTGTQYF. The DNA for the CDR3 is TGTGCCAGCAGCCAGCCATTGGACAGCTGGGGCACAGGTACGCAGTATTTT.

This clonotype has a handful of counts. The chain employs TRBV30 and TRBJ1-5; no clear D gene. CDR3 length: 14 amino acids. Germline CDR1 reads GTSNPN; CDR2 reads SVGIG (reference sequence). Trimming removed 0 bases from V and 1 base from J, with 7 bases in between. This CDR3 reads CAWSVSGSNQPQHF. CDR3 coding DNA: TGTGCCTGGAGTGTATCGGGGAGCAATCAGCCCCAGCATTTT.

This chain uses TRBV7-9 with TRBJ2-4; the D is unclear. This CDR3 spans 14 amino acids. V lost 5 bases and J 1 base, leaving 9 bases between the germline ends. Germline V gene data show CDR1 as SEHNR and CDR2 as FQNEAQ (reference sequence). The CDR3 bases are TGTGCCAGCAGCATTCAGGAGGCCAAAAACATTCAGTACTTC. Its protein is CASSIQEAKNIQYF. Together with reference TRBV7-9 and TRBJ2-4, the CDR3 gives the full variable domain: DTGVSQNPRHKITKRGQNVTFRCDPISEHNRLYWYRQTLGQGPEFLTYFQNEAQLEKSRLLSDRFSAERPKGSFSTLEIQRTEQGDSAMYLCASSIQEAKNIQYFGAGTRLSVL.

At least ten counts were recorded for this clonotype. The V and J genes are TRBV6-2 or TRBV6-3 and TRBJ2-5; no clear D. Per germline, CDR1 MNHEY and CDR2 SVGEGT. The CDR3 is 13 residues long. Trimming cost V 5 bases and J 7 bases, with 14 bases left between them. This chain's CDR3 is CASSPGERRTQYF. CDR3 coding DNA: TGTGCCAGCAGTCCCGGAGAGCGCCGGACCCAGTACTTC.

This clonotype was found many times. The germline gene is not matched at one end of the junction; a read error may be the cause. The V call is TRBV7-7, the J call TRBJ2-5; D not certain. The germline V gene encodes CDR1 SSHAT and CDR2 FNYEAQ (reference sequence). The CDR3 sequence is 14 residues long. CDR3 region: CASSPGRLQETQYF. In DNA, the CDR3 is TGTGCTAGCAGCCCAGGACGGCTCCAAGAGACCCAGTACTTC.

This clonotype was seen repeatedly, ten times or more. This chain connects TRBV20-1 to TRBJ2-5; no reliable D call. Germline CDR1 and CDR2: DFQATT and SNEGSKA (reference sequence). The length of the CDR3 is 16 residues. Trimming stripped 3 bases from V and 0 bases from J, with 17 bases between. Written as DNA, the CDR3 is TGCAGTGCTAGTGGGGTTTCCCCCGAAAACCAAGAGACCCAGTACTTC. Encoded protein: CSASGVSPENQETQYF.

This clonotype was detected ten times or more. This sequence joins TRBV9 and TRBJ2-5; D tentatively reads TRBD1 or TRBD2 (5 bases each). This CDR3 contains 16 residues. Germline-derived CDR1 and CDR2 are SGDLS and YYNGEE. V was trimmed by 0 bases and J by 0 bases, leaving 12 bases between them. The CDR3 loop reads CASSVGYGTNQETQYF. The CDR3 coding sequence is TGTGCCAGCAGCGTAGGATACGGGACGAACCAAGAGACCCAGTACTTC.

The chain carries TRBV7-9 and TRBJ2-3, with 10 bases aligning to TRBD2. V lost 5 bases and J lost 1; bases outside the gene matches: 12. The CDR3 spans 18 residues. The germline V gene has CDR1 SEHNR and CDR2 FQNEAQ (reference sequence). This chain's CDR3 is CASSPPLSGGFGTDTQYF. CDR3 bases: TGTGCCAGCAGCCCCCCCCTTAGCGGGGGGTTCGGCACAGATACGCAGTATTTT. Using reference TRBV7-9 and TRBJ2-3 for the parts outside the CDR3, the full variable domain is DTGVSQNPRHKITKRGQNVTFRCDPISEHNRLYWYRQTLGQGPEFLTYFQNEAQLEKSRLLSDRFSAERPKGSFSTLEIQRTEQGDSAMYLCASSPPLSGGFGTDTQYFGPGTRLTVL.

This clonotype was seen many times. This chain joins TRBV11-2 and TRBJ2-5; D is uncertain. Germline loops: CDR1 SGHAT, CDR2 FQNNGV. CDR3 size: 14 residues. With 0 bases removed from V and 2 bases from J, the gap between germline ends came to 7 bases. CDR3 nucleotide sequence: TGTGCCAGCAGCTTAGATCTCCTTCAAGAGACCCAGTACTTC. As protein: CASSLDLLQETQYF.

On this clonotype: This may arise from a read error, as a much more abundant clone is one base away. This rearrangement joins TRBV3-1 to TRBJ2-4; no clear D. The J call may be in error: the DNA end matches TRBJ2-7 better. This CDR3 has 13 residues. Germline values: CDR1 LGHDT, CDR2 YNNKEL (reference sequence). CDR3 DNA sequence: TGTGCCAGCGGCCAGACCCGTCAAGGCGAGCAGTACTTC. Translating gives CASGQTRQGEQYF.

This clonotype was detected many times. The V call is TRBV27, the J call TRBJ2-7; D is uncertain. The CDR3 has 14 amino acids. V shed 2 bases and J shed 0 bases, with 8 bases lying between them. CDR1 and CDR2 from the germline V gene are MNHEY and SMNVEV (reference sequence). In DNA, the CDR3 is TGTGCCAGCAGTTTAAGTGGCCCCTCCTACGAGCAGTACTTC. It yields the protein CASSLSGPSYEQYF.